The 32 T cell receptor beta chains given below trace back to one sample, sequenced in a study of T cells in Graves' hyperthyroidism and ophthalmopathy. Amplified regions were TCR beta CDR3 sequences from RNA transcripts. With the HTBI primer set, the TCR CDR3 went through a first round of RT-PCR. TCRdb reprocessed the multiplex PCR reads via MiXCR and lists one record per CDR3 protein. This table holds about 180,000 distinct CDR3 sequences, 17% found once. Material for sequencing was blood. The receptors come from a woman in her forties or fifties with Graves' hyperthyroidism.

There are many counts of this clonotype. The chain employs TRBV28 and TRBJ1-1, with D possibly matching TRBD1 (5 bases). Trimming left V 6 bases short and J 7 bases short, with 15 bases between. The V gene's germline CDR1 is MDHEN and CDR2 SYDVKM. The CDR3 has 13 residues. CDR3 coding DNA: TGTGCCAGCAGCCCGAGGGGCCAAATTGAAGCTTTCTTT. Translated: CASSPRGQIEAFF.

This clonotype came up many times. The chain employs TRBV27 and TRBJ2-7; no definite D call. The CDR3 consists of 13 residues. V was pared by 3 bases and J by 2 bases, with 8 bases between. CDR1 and CDR2 from the germline V gene are MNHEY and SMNVEV (reference sequence). The CDR3 DNA follows: TGTGCCAGCAGTTTTCAGAATACCTACGAGCAGTACTTC. Residues: CASSFQNTYEQYF.

This clonotype was detected many times. This chain connects TRBV20-1 to TRBJ2-7, with a weak D call TRBD1 (6 bases). CDR1 and CDR2 (germline): DFQATT, SNEGSKA (reference sequence). The CDR3 consists of 15 residues. Trimming shortened V by 3 bases and J by 5 bases, and 20 bases separated the two germline ends. CDR3 in DNA: TGCAGTGCTAGCCTTAACGGCAGGGGCGGCCACGAGCAGTACTTC. Its protein is CSASLNGRGGHEQYF.

Many counts were recorded for this clonotype. The chain carries TRBV20-1 and TRBJ2-5; D could derive from TRBD1 or TRBD2 (5 bases each). This CDR3 contains 13 residues. The V gene lost 1 base and the J gene lost 4 bases, with 10 bases spanning the gap. CDR1 and CDR2 (germline): DFQATT, SNEGSKA (reference sequence). The CDR3, as DNA: TGCAGTGCTAGAGTCAAGGGGAGAGAGACCCAGTACTTC. This encodes CSARVKGRETQYF.

V is TRBV12-3 or TRBV12-4 and J is TRBJ2-7; TRBD2 agrees at 13 bases. Trimming cost V 8 bases and J 3 bases; bases outside gene matches: 22. The CDR3 runs 20 residues. The CDR3 region is CASCVKTGTSGIRSGYEQYF. In DNA form, the CDR3 reads TGTGCCAGCTGTGTGAAGACCGGGACTAGCGGGATTCGTTCTGGCTACGAGCAGTACTTC.

This clonotype was observed many times. The chain couples TRBV20-1 to TRBJ1-2, with TRBD1 identical over 9 bases. Germline-derived CDR1 and CDR2 are DFQATT and SNEGSKA (reference sequence). Trimming removed 0 bases from V and 2 bases from J; junction bases left unmatched: 4. The CDR3 is 15 residues long. The CDR3, as DNA: TGCAGTGCTAGAGATCCGGGACAGGGCAACTATGGCTACACCTTC. This codes for CSARDPGQGNYGYTF.

This clonotype was detected many times. The chain recombines TRBV7-8 with TRBJ1-1, with 12 bases lining up with TRBD1. The V and J ends lost 5 bases and 2 bases, in that order; junction bases with no gene match: 12. This CDR3 is 18 amino acids long. CDR1 and CDR2 (germline): SGHVS, FQNEAQ. This chain's CDR3 is CASSALRGQGARNTEAFF. In nucleotides, the CDR3 is TGTGCCAGCAGCGCCCTTAGGGGACAGGGGGCGCGAAACACTGAAGCTTTCTTT.

Comments on this clonotype: A much larger clone differs from this one at a single base, so this may be a read error. V usage is TRBV25-1 and J usage is TRBJ2-7, with D tentatively TRBD2 (6 bases). The CDR3 is made up of 11 amino acids. Germline V gene sequence: CDR1 MGHDK, CDR2 SYGVNS. V gave up 10 bases and J gave up 6 bases, with 13 bases separating them. As DNA, the CDR3 is TGTGCCACCAAGGCGGGGATCGAGCAGTACTTC. This codes for CATKAGIEQYF.

This clonotype was seen at least ten times. This chain uses TRBV2 with TRBJ1-3, with 9 bases matching TRBD1. Germline CDR1 and CDR2: SNHLY and FYNNEI. The ends lost 8 bases at V and 9 bases at J; junction bases unmatched: 11. The CDR3 consists of 14 residues. CDR3 nucleotides: TGTGCCAGCCGGGACAGGGACAGAATTGGCACCATATATTTT. It encodes CASRDRDRIGTIYF.

To note about this clonotype: A much larger clone differs from this one at a single base, so this may be a read error. The chain has TRBV20-1 and TRBJ2-3; the match to TRBD2 covers 8 bases. In germline, CDR1 is DFQATT, CDR2 SNEGSKA (reference sequence). This CDR3 has 16 residues. CDR3 DNA sequence: TGCAGTGCTAGAGGCCCCTTTAACGGGGGGGCAGATGCGCAGTATTTT. Encoded protein: CSARGPFNGGADAQYF.

Only a few counts were recorded for this clonotype. The chain combines TRBV11-3 with TRBJ2-2, with D maybe TRBD2 (7 bases). Trimming left V 5 bases short and J 2 bases short, with 18 bases between. The V gene's germline CDR1 is SGHNT and CDR2 YENEEA. The CDR3 has 17 residues. In DNA, the CDR3 is TGTGCCAGCAGCCTAATAACGGGGGGCCTAAACACCGGGGAGCTGTTTTTT. This encodes CASSLITGGLNTGELFF.

This clonotype was counted many times. This sequence joins TRBV28 and TRBJ2-2; 7 bases are a match to TRBD1. This CDR3 contains 12 residues. V trimming: 3 bases; J trimming: 16 bases; junction bases outside the gene matches: 8. Germline V gene data show CDR1 as MDHEN and CDR2 as SYDVKM. CDR3 sequence: CASSFGDRVQFF. CDR3 sequence (DNA): TGTGCCAGCAGTTTCGGTGACAGGGTTCAGTTTTTT.

The chain joins TRBV7-2 to TRBJ2-1, with 14 bases identical to TRBD2. With 6 bases clipped from V and 9 bases from J, the junction kept 10 bases outside the gene matches. The CDR3 sequence is 16 residues long. Per the germline V gene, CDR1 is SGHTA and CDR2 is FQGNSA. The CDR3 bases are TGTGCCAGCAGATACAGGACTAGCGGGGGGTGGACTGAGCAGTTCTTC. This gives the protein CASRYRTSGGWTEQFF.

This clonotype was seen ten or more times. The rearrangement joins TRBV28 to TRBJ1-2, with TRBD1 matching 9 bases. Unmatched junction bases numbered 8, after V lost 1 base and J lost 8 bases. CDR1 is MDHEN, CDR2 SYDVKM, per germline. The CDR3 runs to 15 residues. The CDR3 nucleotides are TGTGCCAGCAGTTTATTCGGGACAGGGCGTCGGGGCTACACCTTC. This translates into CASSLFGTGRRGYTF.

Many counts were recorded for this clonotype. The V gene is TRBV15, the J gene TRBJ1-2; TRBD1 might be the D (5 bases). The CDR3 runs to 13 residues. V was clipped by 8 bases and J by 4 bases, with 14 bases between them. The V gene's germline CDR1 is LNHNV and CDR2 YYDKDF (reference sequence). The DNA for the CDR3 is TGTGCCACCTCGCGTGGGGGGGGCTATGGCTACACCTTC. Encoded protein: CATSRGGGYGYTF.

This clonotype was seen many times. The gene calls are TRBV19 and TRBJ2-1; 16 bases are a match to TRBD2. This CDR3 contains 17 residues. V dropped 4 bases and J dropped 8; count of bases not matched to a gene: 8. Germline CDR1 is LNHDA and CDR2 is SQIVND (reference sequence). For the CDR3, the DNA is TGTGCCAGTAGTAGGTGGGGGACTAGCGGGGGGGCGCATGAGCAGTTCTTC. Protein sequence: CASSRWGTSGGAHEQFF.

Many counts were recorded for this clonotype. V gene TRBV12-3 or TRBV12-4 combines with J gene TRBJ1-1, with TRBD1 matching over 7 bases. The CDR3 length is 14 residues. Trimming cost V 6 bases and J 0 bases; bases outside gene matches: 4. Here the CDR3 reads CASSRQGVNTEAFF. CDR3 sequence (DNA): TGTGCCAGCAGCAGACAGGGCGTGAACACTGAAGCTTTCTTT.

This clonotype showed up many times. The V call is TRBV15, the J call TRBJ2-7, with 10 bases identical to TRBD1. The trim removed 3 bases at V and 5 bases at J, leaving 7 bases unmatched. The CDR3 contains 15 residues. CDR1 LNHNV and CDR2 YYDKDF come from the germline V gene (reference sequence). CDR3 DNA: TGTGCCACCAGCAGGGACCGGGACAGGGGTGACGAGCAGTACTTC. The encoded protein is CATSRDRDRGDEQYF.

This clonotype appeared many times. The gene calls are TRBV6-2 or TRBV6-3 and TRBJ1-1, with 8 bases that match TRBD1. Germline values: CDR1 MNHEY, CDR2 SVGEGT. The V segment lost 2 bases and the J segment 0 bases; nucleotides outside the gene matches: 8. The CDR3 contains 17 residues. This CDR3 is CASSYRQGPYLNTEAFF. CDR3 coding DNA: TGTGCCAGCAGTTACCGACAGGGGCCCTATCTGAACACTGAAGCTTTCTTT.

The table lists this clonotype with many counts. V usage is TRBV4-3 and J usage is TRBJ2-5; possible D gene TRBD1, 6 bases. Trimming pared 3 bases from V and 4 bases from J, leaving 15 bases between. CDR3 length: 15 residues. Germline CDR1 and CDR2: LGHNA and YSLEER. Here the CDR3 DNA reads TGCGCCAGCAGCCATTCAACAGGGTTGGGAGAGACCCAGTACTTC. Translation gives CASSHSTGLGETQYF.

This sequence joins TRBV5-1 and TRBJ2-4; D gene ambiguous. CDR1 SGHRS and CDR2 YFSETQ come from the germline V gene. With 0 bases removed from V and 0 bases from J, the gap between germline ends came to 7 bases. The CDR3 loop spans 15 amino acids. The CDR3 reads CASSLDPAAKNIQYF. In DNA, the CDR3 is TGCGCCAGCAGCTTGGACCCGGCAGCCAAAAACATTCAGTACTTC.

The count of this clonotype is one. This sequence joins TRBV27 and TRBJ2-3; TRBD2 agrees at 8 bases. The CDR3 has 14 amino acids. Per the germline V gene, CDR1 is MNHEY and CDR2 is SMNVEV (reference sequence). V shed 4 bases and J 10 bases; nucleotides not matched to a gene: 10. CDR3 residues: CASSSPLQREPQYF. The CDR3 DNA reads TGTGCCAGCAGTTCCCCTCTCCAGCGGGAGCCGCAGTATTTT.

The V and J genes are TRBV28 and TRBJ1-5; D call uncertain. Germline CDR1 is MDHEN and CDR2 is SYDVKM. CDR3 length equals 14 residues. With 5 bases removed from V and 9 bases from J, the gap between germline ends came to 17 bases. CDR3: CASSVSPLAGPQHF. Here the CDR3 DNA reads TGTGCCAGCAGTGTGTCACCCCTGGCCGGGCCCCAGCATTTT. The variable domain in full, with the rest retrieved from reference TRBV28 and TRBJ1-5, is DVKVTQSSRYLVKRTGEKVFLECVQDMDHENMFWYRQDPGLGLRLIYFSYDVKMKEKGDIPEGYSVSREKKERFSLILESASTNQTSMYLCASSVSPLAGPQHFGDGTRLSIL.

At least ten counts were recorded for this clonotype. V and J are TRBV20-1 and TRBJ1-2; D gene unclear. Per the germline V gene, CDR1 is DFQATT and CDR2 is SNEGSKA (reference sequence). The V gene lost 6 bases and the J gene lost 7 bases, with 18 bases spanning the gap. The CDR3 loop spans 13 amino acids. CDR3 nucleotide sequence: TGCAGTGCCGTCATGCCGGGGAGAGTTGGCTACACCTTC. This gives the protein CSAVMPGRVGYTF.

This clonotype was detected a few times. The J gene is TRBJ1-6, the V gene TRBV4-2, with 7 positions matching TRBD1. V was clipped by 0 bases and J by 8 bases; unmatched bases: 4. The CDR3 length is 15 residues. Germline V gene sequence: CDR1 LGHNA, CDR2 YNFKEQ. CDR3 in amino acids: CASSQDWQGDSPLHF. The CDR3 DNA is TGTGCCAGCAGCCAAGATTGGCAGGGGGATTCACCCCTCCACTTT.

This clonotype has a count of ten or more. The chain employs TRBV11-1 and TRBJ2-7; 7 bases map to TRBD1. CDR1 SGHAT and CDR2 FQDESV come from the germline V gene (reference sequence). The CDR3 runs 16 residues. The V segment lost 4 bases and the J segment 4 bases; nucleotides outside the gene matches: 13. The CDR3 sequence is CASSSRGYRGKYEQYF. The DNA of the CDR3 is TGTGCCAGCAGCTCCAGGGGGTACAGGGGCAAGTACGAGCAGTACTTC.

This clonotype was found many times. The chain has TRBV2 and TRBJ2-1, with D perhaps being TRBD1 or TRBD2 (5 bases each). The ends were cut back, 6 bases at V and 1 base at J, with 13 bases in the middle. CDR1 and CDR2 from the germline V gene are SNHLY and FYNNEI. The CDR3 is made up of 15 amino acids. The CDR3 sequence is CASRARDGSYNEQFF. The CDR3 coding sequence is TGTGCCAGCAGGGCCCGGGACGGATCCTACAATGAGCAGTTCTTC.

The V call is TRBV12-3 or TRBV12-4, the J call TRBJ2-2; D remains unclear. The CDR3 has 14 amino acids. Trimming removed 3 bases at V and 3 bases at J, with 8 bases between. CDR3 in DNA: TGTGCCAGCAGTTTGCCCGATTACACCGGGGAGCTGTTTTTT. This gives the protein CASSLPDYTGELFF.

This clonotype was counted many times. The V gene is TRBV25-1, the J gene TRBJ1-3, with 8 bases matching TRBD1. Losses at the gene ends were 8 bases for V and 3 bases for J; bases not matched to a gene: 6. This CDR3 region has 14 residues. Per germline, CDR1 MGHDK and CDR2 SYGVNS. For the CDR3, the DNA is TGTGCCAGCCGACCACAGGGGGATGGAAACACCATATATTTT. This codes for CASRPQGDGNTIYF.

The sample holds many counts of this clonotype. The chain links TRBV14 to TRBJ2-2, with D uncertain. Trimming cost V 5 bases and J 1 base, with 5 bases left between them. Per the germline V gene, CDR1 is SGHDN and CDR2 is FVKESK. CDR3 size: 13 residues. The CDR3 nucleotides read TGTGCCAGCAGCAGCTGGAACACCGGGGAGCTGTTTTTT. This codes for CASSSWNTGELFF.

This clonotype was detected ten times or more. The chain has TRBV14 and TRBJ1-5; no clear D gene. This CDR3 comprises 16 residues. Germline CDR1 and CDR2: SGHDN and FVKESK. Trimming left V 1 base short and J 5 bases short, with 15 bases between. CDR3: CASSQVGHNPDQPQHF. The CDR3 DNA follows: TGTGCCAGCAGCCAAGTAGGTCATAATCCTGATCAGCCCCAGCATTTT.

The chain employs TRBV2 and TRBJ2-7; TRBD1 agrees at 9 bases. J lost 5 bases, V lost 8 bases, and 10 bases had no gene match. This CDR3 is 14 amino acids long. The germline V gene has CDR1 SNHLY and CDR2 FYNNEI. The CDR3 loop is CASSPGQGYHEQYF. The CDR3 region has the DNA TGTGCCAGCTCACCGGGACAGGGATACCACGAGCAGTACTTC.